This T cell receptor beta chain was identified in a study of tumor-infiltrating lymphocytes in localized non-small cell lung cancer (dated by TCRdb to about 2021). Context from the whole study: Patients whose samples were collected after neoadjuvant chemotherapy, as well as both smokers and never-smokers and several histologies, were included in the cohort. The same patients underwent several integrated assays, with TCR sequencing performed together with flow cytometry, multiplex immunofluorescence, RNA-seq, exome sequencing and proteomics. Resected tumor tissue and uninvolved lung tissue described as non-adjacent to the tumor were contributed by each patient, with both tissues obtained from the same patient. In total, the ICON cohort was made up of 150 or so surgical patients who had localized non-small cell lung cancer and whose tumors were resected. For a few dozen patients, immunoSEQ T-cell fraction was compared between paired tumor and uninvolved lung. The paper as a whole reports these results and caveats: No difference in TCR-derived T-cell fraction was observed between the flow cytometry-defined immunotypes IM1 (good prognosis) and IM2 (poor prognosis). Recurrence-free survival showed no association with tumor T-cell fraction from TCR sequencing (p = 0.61). Assay coverage varied across patients depending on available tissue quantity, so only a subset of the cohort had TCR sequencing. Because different assays used different pieces of the same tissue, intratumor heterogeneity could not be separated from technical variation. TCRbeta sequencing supported higher T cell infiltration in tumors than in uninvolved lung tissue, consistent with immunofluorescence CD3 counts.

The T-cell fraction in tumor and uninvolved lung tissue was provided by TCR sequencing with the immunoSEQ assay. In the original analysis: For survival analysis, patients were divided into high (upper tertile) and low (lower two tertiles) T-cell fraction groups, which were compared by log-rank test. A signed-rank test was used to check for differences in T-cell fraction between paired tumor and uninvolved lung. Here the immuneACCESS table is served through TCRdb, limited to in-frame sequences with V and J called. Missing clones are a known gap in these copies; in checked studies unresolved V genes cover under half, and the rest lacks a known reason. Clone size and the V and J calls come from that table; the DNA yielded D and trimming. The sample table holds tens of thousands of clones, of which 73% were seen once. The ten largest make up around 6% of the sample. This clone was counted a few times. Its antigen remains undetermined. Nothing much larger sits one base from this clone, and base qualities are not available.

ICON enrollment began in 2016, and the last patient was enrolled in 2018. A subcohort of some 76 patients provided fresh tumor and matched uninvolved tissue for in-depth immune analyses, with TCR sequencing among those analyses. No cell sorting was done, and TCR sequencing was instead run on DNA isolated from bulk tissue. According to the germline V gene, CDR1 reads LGHNA and CDR2 reads YNFKEQ. V is reduced by 5 bases and J by 2 bases, leaving a spacing of 12 bases between them. The CDR3 has 14 amino acids, counting the end cysteine and phenylalanine. CDR3 DNA only is kept here, 42 bases in frame from base 1.

The source of this sequence is a human donor with non-small cell lung cancer. The specimen sequenced was lung tumor tissue. Here the chain combines TRBV4-2 and TRBJ1-1, with no reliable assignment of the D segment. The nucleotide sequence reads TGTGCCAGCAGCAGTAACACGGGCAACACTGAAGCTTTCTTT. Its protein product is CASSSNTGNTEAFF.